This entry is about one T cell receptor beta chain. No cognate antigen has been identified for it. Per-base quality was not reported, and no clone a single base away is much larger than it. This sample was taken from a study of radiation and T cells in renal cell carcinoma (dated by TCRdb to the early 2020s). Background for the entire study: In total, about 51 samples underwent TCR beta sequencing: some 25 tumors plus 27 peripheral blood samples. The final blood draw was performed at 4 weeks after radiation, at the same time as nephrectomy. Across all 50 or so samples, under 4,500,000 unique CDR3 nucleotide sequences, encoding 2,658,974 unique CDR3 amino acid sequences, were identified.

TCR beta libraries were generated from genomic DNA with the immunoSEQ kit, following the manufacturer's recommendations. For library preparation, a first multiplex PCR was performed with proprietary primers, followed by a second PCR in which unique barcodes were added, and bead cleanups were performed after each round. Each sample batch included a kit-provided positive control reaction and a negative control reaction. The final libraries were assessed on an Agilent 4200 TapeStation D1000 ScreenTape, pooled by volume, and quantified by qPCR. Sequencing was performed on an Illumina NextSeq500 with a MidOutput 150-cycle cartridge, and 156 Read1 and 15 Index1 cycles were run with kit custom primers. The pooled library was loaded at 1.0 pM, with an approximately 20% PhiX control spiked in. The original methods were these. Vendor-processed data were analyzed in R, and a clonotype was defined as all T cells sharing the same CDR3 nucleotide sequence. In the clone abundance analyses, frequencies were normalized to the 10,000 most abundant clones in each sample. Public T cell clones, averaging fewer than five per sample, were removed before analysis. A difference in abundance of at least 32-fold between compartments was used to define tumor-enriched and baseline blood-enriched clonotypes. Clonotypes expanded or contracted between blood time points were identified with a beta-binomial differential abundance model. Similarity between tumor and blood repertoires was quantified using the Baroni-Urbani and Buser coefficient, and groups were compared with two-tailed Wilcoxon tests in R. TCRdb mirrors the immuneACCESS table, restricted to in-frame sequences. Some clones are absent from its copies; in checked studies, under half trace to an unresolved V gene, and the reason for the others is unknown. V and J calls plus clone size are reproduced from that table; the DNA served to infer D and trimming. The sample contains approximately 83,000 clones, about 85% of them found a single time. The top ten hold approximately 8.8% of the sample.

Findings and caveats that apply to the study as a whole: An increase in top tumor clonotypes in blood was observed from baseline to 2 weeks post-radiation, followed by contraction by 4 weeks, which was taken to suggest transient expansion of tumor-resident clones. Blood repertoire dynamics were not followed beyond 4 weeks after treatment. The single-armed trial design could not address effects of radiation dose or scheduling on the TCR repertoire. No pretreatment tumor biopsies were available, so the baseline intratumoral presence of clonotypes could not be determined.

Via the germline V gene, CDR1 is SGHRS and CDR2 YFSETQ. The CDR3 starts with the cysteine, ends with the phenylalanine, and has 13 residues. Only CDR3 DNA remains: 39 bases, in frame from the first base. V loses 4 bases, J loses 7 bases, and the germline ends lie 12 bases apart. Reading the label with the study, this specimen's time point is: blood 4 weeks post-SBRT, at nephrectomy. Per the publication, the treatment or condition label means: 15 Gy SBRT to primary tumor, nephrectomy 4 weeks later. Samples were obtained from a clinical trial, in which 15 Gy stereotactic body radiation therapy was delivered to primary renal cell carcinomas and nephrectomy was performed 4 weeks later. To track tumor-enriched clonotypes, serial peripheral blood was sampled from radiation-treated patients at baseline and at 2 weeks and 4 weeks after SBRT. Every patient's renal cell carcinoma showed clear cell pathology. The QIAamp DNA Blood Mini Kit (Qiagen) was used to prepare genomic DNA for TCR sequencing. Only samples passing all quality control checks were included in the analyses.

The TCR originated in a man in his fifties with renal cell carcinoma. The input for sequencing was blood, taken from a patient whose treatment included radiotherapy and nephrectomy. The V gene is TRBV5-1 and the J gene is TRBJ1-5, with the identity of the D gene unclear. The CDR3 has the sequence CASSLTDGQPQHF. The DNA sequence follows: TGCGCCAGCAGCCTCACCGACGGGCAGCCCCAGCATTTT.